These T cell receptor beta chains were read from a single sample in a study of T cell responses to AZD1222 COVID-19 vaccine. The method was immunoSEQ multiplex PCR; TCRdb's version includes in-frame clones alone and lacks a portion of them. The sample consists of 100,000 to 110,000 clones, roughly nine tenths of them appearing once. This specimen consisted of peripheral blood, obtained on day 0 of AZD1222 vaccination. These receptors originate from an adult in good health. The CDR3 runs from the conserved cysteine through the conserved F or W. D genes are given only for firm matches. Clone size is given for some rows only: seen once, a few or many times, or a class if the clone is expanded.

13 | TRBJ2-1 | TRBV6-2/TRBV6-3 | . | . | CASSPGVSREQFF | TGTGCCAGCAGCCCGGGAGTGTCTAGAGAGCAGTTCTTC
11 | TRBJ2-1 | TRBV12-3/TRBV12-4 | . | once | CATYLYNEQFF | TGTGCCACCTACCTATACAATGAGCAGTTCTTC
14 | TRBJ2-7 | TRBV27 | . | . | CASSLMPGSYEQYF | TGTGCCAGCAGTTTGATGCCAGGCTCTTACGAGCAGTACTTC
13 | TRBJ1-2 | TRBV3-1/TRBV3-2 | . | . | CASSQGGPYGYTF | TGTGCCAGCAGCCAAGGGGGCCCCTATGGCTACACCTTC
16 | TRBJ1-6 | TRBV28 | . | . | CASSHPRVLVNSPLHF | TGTGCCAGCAGTCATCCCAGGGTGCTAGTGAATTCACCCCTCCACTTT
14 | TRBJ2-7 | TRBV9 | . | . | CASSVSSSLYEQYF | TGTGCCAGCAGCGTTTCCTCCTCTCTCTACGAGCAGTACTTC
17 | TRBJ2-5 | TRBV4-2 | . | . | CASSQDLGGGPGETQYF | TGTGCCAGCAGCCAAGATCTCGGAGGAGGGCCCGGCGAGACCCAGTACTTC
14 | TRBJ2-1 | TRBV27 | . | . | CASSWGASSDEQFF | TGTGCCAGCAGTTGGGGGGCCAGTTCCGATGAGCAGTTCTTC
17 | TRBJ1-5 | TRBV19 | . | . | CASSPPPSQGLGQPQHF | TGTGCCAGTAGTCCACCCCCGTCACAGGGACTGGGTCAGCCCCAGCATTTT
14 | TRBJ1-1 | TRBV4-3 | . | . | CASSQEPGTVEAFF | TGCGCCAGCAGCCAAGAGCCGGGGACGGTTGAAGCTTTCTTT
14 | TRBJ1-4 | TRBV5-6 | . | . | CASSLASVGEKLFF | TGTGCCAGCAGCTTGGCATCGGTAGGCGAAAAACTGTTTTTT
12 | TRBJ1-1 | TRBV11-3 | . | . | CASSLVPGTAFF | TGTGCCAGCAGCTTAGTCCCGGGGACGGCTTTCTTT
15 | TRBJ1-2 | TRBV5-6 | TRBD1 | . | CASSSRGAGGYGYTF | TGTGCCAGCAGTTCCCGGGGAGCAGGGGGCTATGGCTACACCTTC
13 | TRBJ1-1 | TRBV11-3 | TRBD1 | . | CASSLETGTEAFF | TGTGCCAGCAGCTTAGAGACAGGGACTGAAGCTTTCTTT
14 | TRBJ2-2 | TRBV24-1 | . | . | CATSVPGATGELFF | TGTGCCACCAGTGTTCCCGGGGCCACCGGGGAGCTGTTTTTT
15 | TRBJ2-1 | TRBV7-7 | . | . | CASSLEVSSYNEQFF | TGTGCCAGCAGCTTAGAAGTCAGCTCCTACAATGAGCAGTTCTTC
15 | TRBJ2-5 | TRBV5-7 | TRBD2 | . | CASSLVLAYQETQYF | TGTGCCAGCAGCTTAGTACTAGCGTACCAAGAGACCCAGTACTTC
13 | TRBJ2-1 | TRBV2 | . | . | CARRDGEYNEQFF | TGTGCCAGAAGGGACGGAGAATACAATGAGCAGTTCTTC